The rows below give T cell receptor beta chains drawn from one sample of a study of blood T cell repertoires in COVID-19. The data were produced by immunoSEQ multiplex PCR, yet TCRdb's version contains in-frame clones alone and is incomplete. This table has about 120,000 clones, about 80% appearing once. Sequencing input: peripheral blood. The receptors derive from a man aged 60 to 69 with acute or convalescent COVID-19. CDR3s include the opening cysteine and the closing phenylalanine or tryptophan. A D gene is named only where the DNA matches it firmly. Not all rows give a size; the values are once, few, many and, for expanded clones, a class.

cdr3_nt cdr3_aa v_call d_call clone_size j_call
TGTGCCAGCGGCAGGGGGGACTATGGCTACACCTTC CASGRGDYGYTF TRBV3-1/TRBV3-2 TRBD1 NA TRBJ1-2
TGTGCCAGCAGCGTCGGAGGCTCGGGGTACAATGAGCAGTTCTTC CASSVGGSGYNEQFF TRBV9 NA NA TRBJ2-1
TGTGCCAGCTCACAGGGGGCTGGCTATGGCTACACCTTC CASSQGAGYGYTF TRBV18 TRBD1 NA TRBJ1-2
TGTGCCAGCAGTTACTCGACTAGCGGAGAGACCCAGTACTTC CASSYSTSGETQYF TRBV6-6 TRBD2 NA TRBJ2-5
TGTGCCAGCAGTTCCCTACTAGTTCAACAGTTCTTC CASSSLLVQQFF TRBV12-3/TRBV12-4 NA NA TRBJ2-1
TGTGCCTGGAGTGGAGGGCAGGGGCGTTACAATGAGCAGTTCTTC CAWSGGQGRYNEQFF TRBV30 NA NA TRBJ2-1
TGTGCCAGCGGGAGCCCCTCGTTGGGGGCCAACGTCCTGACTTTC CASGSPSLGANVLTF TRBV3-1/TRBV3-2 NA NA TRBJ2-6
TGTGCCAGCAGCTTCGGGGGAGGCACAGATACGCAGTATTTT CASSFGGGTDTQYF TRBV7-9 NA NA TRBJ2-3
TGTGCCAGCAGCGAGCCTCCTAGCGGAAAAAGACTTATAAACACCGGGGAGCTGTTTTTT CASSEPPSGKRLINTGELFF TRBV5-8 TRBD2 NA TRBJ2-2
TGTGCCAGCAGTGATCTGACTAGCGGGATCCGGTATTTT CASSDLTSGIRYF TRBV2 TRBD2 NA TRBJ2-3
TGTGCCAGTAGCAGGCTCGCGGGGGATACGCAGTATTTT CASSRLAGDTQYF TRBV19 NA NA TRBJ2-3
TGTGCCAGCAGTGAACTAGCGGGAGGGTCAGATACGCAGTATTTT CASSELAGGSDTQYF TRBV6-1 TRBD2 NA TRBJ2-3
TGTGCCAGTAGTCTCGGGACTAGCCCGGAGACCCAGTACTTC CASSLGTSPETQYF TRBV19 TRBD2 few TRBJ2-5
TGTGCCAGCAGCTTAGGGAGTAGCATGAACACTGAAGCTTTCTTT CASSLGSSMNTEAFF TRBV7-9 NA NA TRBJ1-1
TGTGCCAGCAGTTTAAGGGAGACCTATAATTCACCCCTCCACTTT CASSLRETYNSPLHF TRBV27 NA NA TRBJ1-6
TGTGCCACGGGACAGGGGGACAATCAGCCCCAGCATTTT CATGQGDNQPQHF TRBV6-5 TRBD1 NA TRBJ1-5
TGTGCCAGCGGACTAGCGGGAGCGGGCGGGGAGCTGTTTTTT CASGLAGAGGELFF TRBV7-3 TRBD2 NA TRBJ2-2
TGTGCCAGCAGCCCCCCAGGGGCGAAGGGAAACACCATATATTTT CASSPPGAKGNTIYF TRBV28 NA once TRBJ1-3
TGTGCCAGCAGCTTAGGTCCAGGGGGGAACTATGGCTACACCTTC CASSLGPGGNYGYTF TRBV7-9 TRBD1 NA TRBJ1-2
TGTGCCAGCAGTCCACTAGCGGGAGGGCTGATTGAGCAGTTCTTC CASSPLAGGLIEQFF TRBV27 TRBD2 NA TRBJ2-1
TGTGCCAGCAGCTTCCGGGACTCCGGGAGTCGAAATACGCAGTATTTT CASSFRDSGSRNTQYF TRBV9 NA NA TRBJ2-3
TGTGCCAGCTCCCATGGTAGCGGGAGGGGCGAGCAGTACTTC CASSHGSGRGEQYF TRBV25-1 TRBD2 NA TRBJ2-7
TGTGCCAGCTCACAGGGACTAGCGGGAGAAGGTGAGCAGTTCTTC CASSQGLAGEGEQFF TRBV18 TRBD2 NA TRBJ2-1